Listed below are T cell receptor beta chains from one sample, sequenced in a study of blood T cell repertoires in COVID-19. Only in-frame clones appear in the TCRdb table, and some are missing; sequencing was by immunoSEQ multiplex PCR. The table has roughly 380,000 clones, around 89% seen once; the top ten hold about 1.6%. Sequencing input: peripheral blood. The receptors shown here come from a woman aged 40 to 55 with COVID-19, enrolled during active disease. CDR3s include the opening cysteine and the closing phenylalanine or tryptophan. D genes are given only for firm matches. A clone size is listed for some rows: how often the clone was seen (once, few, many), or a class if it is expanded.

d_call,j_call,v_call,clone_size,cdr3_aa,cdr3_nt
TRBD1,TRBJ1-2,TRBV10-3,.,CAISGDRGPDGYTF,TGTGCCATCAGTGGGGACAGGGGGCCAGATGGCTACACCTTC
.,TRBJ1-2,TRBV7-3,once,CASSVGPGDYGYTF,TGTGCCAGCAGCGTGGGGCCAGGGGACTATGGCTACACCTTC
TRBD2,TRBJ2-7,TRBV3-1/TRBV3-2,few,CASSLTSGKYEQYF,TGTGCCAGCAGCCTGACTAGCGGGAAGTACGAGCAGTACTTC
TRBD1,TRBJ1-2,TRBV27,.,CASRYTKQGTRIGYTF,TGTGCCAGCAGATACACTAAACAGGGGACACGGATTGGCTACACCTTC
.,TRBJ1-3,TRBV11-3,few,CASSSQYHRNTIYF,TGTGCCAGCAGCTCACAATATCACAGAAACACCATATATTTT
.,TRBJ2-3,TRBV12-3/TRBV12-4,.,CASTSTDTQYF,TGTGCCAGCACCTCCACAGATACGCAGTATTTT
.,TRBJ2-5,TRBV12-2,.,CASRSGGRRGRETQYF,TGTGCAAGTCGCAGCGGGGGGAGGCGAGGTAGAGAGACCCAGTACTTC
TRBD2,TRBJ2-1,TRBV12-5,.,CASGLRLADNEQFF,TGTGCTAGTGGTTTACGACTAGCCGACAATGAGCAGTTCTTC
.,TRBJ1-6,TRBV2,.,CASRTRARITELSYNSPLHF,TGTGCCAGCAGGACGAGGGCCCGAATTACTGAGCTCTCCTATAATTCACCCCTCCACTTT
.,TRBJ1-6,TRBV6-5,.,CASSLDRLISPLHF,TGTGCCAGCAGTCTGGACAGACTTATCTCACCCCTCCACTTT
TRBD1,TRBJ2-7,TRBV7-9,few,CASSLAQVGTGKPYEQYF,TGTGCCAGCAGCTTAGCACAGGTAGGGACAGGGAAGCCCTACGAGCAGTACTTC
.,TRBJ1-2,TRBV18,.,CASSVAVGDSATYGYTF,TGTGCCAGCTCAGTAGCGGTAGGGGACTCCGCCACCTATGGCTACACCTTC
TRBD1,TRBJ1-2,TRBV7-9,.,CASSYAQGADGYTF,TGTGCCAGCAGTTATGCACAGGGGGCGGATGGCTACACCTTC